The 15 T cell receptor beta chains below were found in one sample sequenced in a study of blood T cell repertoires in COVID-19. Sequencing was performed with immunoSEQ multiplex PCR; in TCRdb, only in-frame clones are kept and a portion is missing. The table includes about 190,000 clones, around nine tenths detected once. The sequenced material came from peripheral blood. The receptors were gathered from a man younger than 40 with acute or convalescent COVID-19.

The chain carries TRBV6-2 or TRBV6-3 and TRBJ2-1, with D possibly matching TRBD2 (5 bases). Germline V gene sequence: CDR1 MNHEY, CDR2 SVGEGT. V lost 5 bases and J lost 7, with 15 bases in between. The CDR3 contains 14 residues. CDR3 sequence reads: CASSLRENSNEQFF. CDR3 nucleotide sequence: TGTGCCAGCAGTCTCCGGGAAAATTCGAATGAGCAGTTCTTC.

V and J are TRBV28 and TRBJ1-2, with TRBD1 as a possible D gene (5 bases). The CDR3 totals 16 residues. Germline V lookup: CDR1 MDHEN, CDR2 SYDVKM. V lost 8 bases and J lost 0, with 19 bases in between. The DNA of the CDR3 is TGTGCCAGCTTGTATGCGGGGGAGGCAGCTAACTATGGCTACACCTTC. Encoded protein: CASLYAGEAANYGYTF.

The chain combines TRBV30 with TRBJ1-1, with D perhaps matching TRBD1 (6 bases). Trimming took 0 bases from V and 6 from J, leaving 11 bases between them. CDR3 length equals 13 residues. CDR1 GTSNPN and CDR2 SVGIG come from the germline V gene (reference sequence). CDR3 region: CAWSVGGRPEAFF. The CDR3 coding sequence is TGTGCCTGGAGTGTCGGGGGGCGACCTGAAGCTTTCTTT.

This chain uses TRBV6-6 with TRBJ2-1; TRBD1 matches at 8 bases. V dropped 7 bases and J dropped 8; count of bases not matched to a gene: 4. The CDR3 consists of 12 residues. CDR1 and CDR2 (germline): MNHNY, SVGAGI (reference sequence). This chain's CDR3 is CASITTGDEQFF. The CDR3 region has the DNA TGTGCCAGCATCACGACAGGGGATGAGCAGTTCTTC.

This clone was counted a few times. CDR3 bases: TGTGCCAGCAGTACACAGGGCAATTCCTACAATGAGCAGTTCTTC. Protein product: CASSTQGNSYNEQFF. The chain combines TRBV6-6 with TRBJ2-1; a possible D gene is TRBD1 (6 bases). The ends were cut back, 5 bases at V and 1 base at J, with 12 bases in the middle. CDR1 is MNHNY, CDR2 SVGAGI, per germline (reference sequence). The CDR3 is made up of 15 amino acids.

The gene calls are TRBV12-2 and TRBJ1-6; TRBD1 is the table's D call and was not checked against the DNA. TRBV12-2 constitutes a pseudogene. CDR3 length equals 18 residues. The CDR3 protein is CASRLAWDRAFLRSPLHF. The DNA of the CDR3 is TGTGCAAGTCGCTTAGCTTGGGACAGGGCTTTCTTGAGGTCACCCCTCCACTTT.

The V call is TRBV10-2, the J call TRBJ1-1; D not certain. With 1 base removed from V and 1 base from J, the gap between germline ends came to 10 bases. CDR1 is WSHSY, CDR2 SAAADI, per germline. CDR3 length: 15 residues. As DNA, the CDR3 is TGCGCCAGCAGTGAGTGGCGGGCCGGGAACACTGAAGCTTTCTTT. Protein: CASSEWRAGNTEAFF.

This clone was counted a single time. The V and J genes are TRBV7-3 and TRBJ2-3; D gene ambiguous. Germline values: CDR1 SGHTA, CDR2 FQGTGA. The CDR3 runs to 14 residues. V lost 5 bases and J lost 0, with 9 bases in between. The CDR3 DNA follows: TGTGCCAGCAGCCACAGTCCTAGCACAGATACGCAGTATTTT. It codes for CASSHSPSTDTQYF.

The V and J genes are TRBV12-3 or TRBV12-4 and TRBJ1-1, with 8 bases identical to TRBD1. Germline trimming cut 3 bases from V and 8 bases from J; bases unmatched to any gene: 2. The CDR3 has 12 amino acids. CDR3 protein: CASSFRQGEAFF. The CDR3 DNA reads TGTGCCAGCAGTTTTAGACAGGGGGAAGCTTTCTTT.

V and J are TRBV7-8 and TRBJ1-1; 9 positions agree with TRBD1. Germline assignment: CDR1 SGHVS and CDR2 FQNEAQ. After removal of 4 bases from V and 3 bases from J, the junction contained 9 bases not matched to a gene. The CDR3 length is 16 residues. The CDR3 region is CASSSIGTGWDTEAFF. In DNA, the CDR3 is TGTGCCAGCAGCTCCATAGGGACAGGGTGGGACACTGAAGCTTTCTTT.

V gene TRBV19 combines with J gene TRBJ1-5; TRBD1 agrees at 7 bases. There are 13 residues in the CDR3. From germline, CDR1 is LNHDA and CDR2 SQIVND (reference sequence). The V segment lost 7 bases and the J segment 4 bases; nucleotides outside the gene matches: 4. Here the CDR3 DNA reads TGTGCCAGTAATCGACAGGGAAATCAGCCCCAGCATTTT. It yields the protein CASNRQGNQPQHF.

The chain has TRBV7-9 and TRBJ2-7, with a tentative D call TRBD2 (6 bases). Germline V CDR1 and CDR2: SEHNR, FQNEAQ (reference sequence). The CDR3 contains 15 residues. V was shortened by 4 bases and J by 1 base, with 14 bases between the two germline ends. The CDR3 region is CASSSYRDLSYEQYF. The CDR3 DNA reads as TGTGCCAGCAGCTCCTACCGGGACTTGTCCTACGAGCAGTACTTC.

The chain links TRBV5-1 to TRBJ1-1, with D perhaps matching TRBD1 (5 bases). The CDR3 has 13 residues. The ends were cut back, 0 bases at V and 7 bases at J, with 10 bases in the middle. The germline gives CDR1 SGHRS, CDR2 YFSETQ. The CDR3 region is CASSLDRGSEAFF. Written as DNA, the CDR3 is TGCGCCAGCAGCTTGGATCGGGGGAGTGAAGCTTTCTTT.

The V gene is TRBV28, the J gene TRBJ2-2; perhaps TRBD1 as D (6 bases). Germline V gives CDR1 MDHEN, CDR2 SYDVKM. The V and J ends lost 5 bases and 5 bases respectively, with 12 bases between them. The CDR3 is 14 amino acids. The CDR3 DNA sequence: TGTGCCAGCAGTATCCAGGGGCGGACCGGGGAGCTGTTTTTT. Translating gives CASSIQGRTGELFF.

The chain joins TRBV6-1 to TRBJ1-2; weak D call: TRBD1 (6 bases). The CDR3 has 13 amino acids. V was cut by 3 bases and J by 4 bases, with 9 bases left in between. From germline, CDR1 is MNHNS and CDR2 SASEGT. The CDR3 bases are TGTGCCAGCAGTGAGACAGGCGGCTATGGCTACACCTTC. Its protein product is CASSETGGYGYTF.